The rows below give T cell receptor beta chains drawn from one sample of a study of monozygotic twins with inflammatory bowel disease. Reprocessing the 5' RACE reads, TCRdb reports a single entry for every CDR3 protein and omits DNA. This table holds around 450,000 distinct CDR3 sequences. Sequenced: blood. Receptor source: a human donor with ulcerative colitis or Crohn's disease, or a healthy co-twin of an affected twin (not recorded which). Each CDR3 is given with its conserved first and last residue. Each record gives: clone size, J gene, V gene, CDR3 protein. Rows give clone size only sometimes, using once, few, many, or a class for an expanded clone.

>.|TRBJ1-2|TRBV30
CAWNRAEAYGYTF
>.|TRBJ1-6|TRBV7-9
CASSPAAAPLHF
>medium-sized|TRBJ1-1|TRBV7-2
CASSFLPNTEAFF
>.|TRBJ2-3|TRBV15
CATSRDFERGQYF
>.|TRBJ1-4|TRBV29-1
CSVEPGPNEKLFF
>.|TRBJ2-1|TRBV19
CASSIPSVGSYNEQFF
>.|TRBJ2-5|TRBV7-9
CASSPGTVQYF
>.|TRBJ1-4|TRBV6-5
CASSSKMRQATNEKLFF
>.|TRBJ2-7|TRBV5-1
CASSLGLAGNYEQYF
>.|TRBJ1-2|TRBV25-1
CASSAASGHYGYTF